The source of this T cell receptor beta chain is a study of early T cells in non-severe SARS-CoV-2 infection. Study details: It was bulk RNA from unsorted whole blood that was sequenced, and the chains were unpaired. Study-wide points: Missing private and CD4 specificities, VDJdb matching favored anti-spike CD8 responses.

Unique molecular identifiers were added to individual cDNA molecules. TCRdb recomputed calls from the 5' RACE reads with MiXCR, one row per CDR3 protein. The table includes 95,000 to 150,000 distinct CDR3 sequences, more than 12% detected once. This clonotype was picked up one time. Antigen: not known. V dropped 0 bases and J dropped 10; count of bases not matched to a gene: 7. The CDR3 has 15 residues. CDR1 is MGHRA and CDR2 is YSYEKL in the germline V gene. The source is an adult who was a healthcare worker with PCR-confirmed SARS-CoV-2 infection or an uninfected control (not recorded which). The chain recombines TRBV4-1 with TRBJ2-3; 10 bases line up with TRBD2. Sequencing was performed on whole blood. CDR3 coding DNA: TGCGCCAGCAGCCAAGATATCCTAGCGGGGGCACCGCAGTATTTT. Translation gives CASSQDILAGAPQYF.